The TCR beta chain under discussion was sequenced for a study of T cells in Graves' hyperthyroidism and ophthalmopathy. Study-level points and caveats: The model anticipated ophthalmopathy a median around six months pre-onset. Ophthalmopathy cases were set apart from stable hyperthyroidism by a 13 V-J model.

TCR beta CDR3 regions were amplified from RNA transcripts. The HTBI set primed first-round TCR CDR3 RT-PCR. TCRdb independently ran MiXCR on the multiplex PCR reads; one entry per CDR3 protein. The profile covers more than 500,000 distinct CDR3 sequences, with about 15% appearing a single time and roughly 29% taken by the ten largest. The table lists this clonotype with many counts. What it binds is not known. There are 14 residues in the CDR3. V was cut by 7 bases and J by 2 bases, with 12 bases left in between. Germline lookup yields CDR1 MNHEY and CDR2 SMNVEV (reference sequence). This sequence was found in a woman younger than 45 with Graves' ophthalmopathy. J is TRBJ2-1 and V is TRBV27, with D perhaps matching TRBD2 (5 bases). Input material: blood. The DNA for the CDR3 is TGTGCCAGCAAGTTAGGGAGCGCCTACAATGAGCAGTTCTTC. Amino acids: CASKLGSAYNEQFF.